The 11 T cell receptor beta chains given below trace back to one sample, sequenced in a study of T cells in Graves' hyperthyroidism and ophthalmopathy. Using RNA transcripts as the source, TCR beta CDR3 regions were amplified. RT-PCR in the first round (using the HTBI primer set) targeted the TCR CDR3. TCRdb recomputed calls from the multiplex PCR reads with MiXCR, one row per CDR3 protein. Of around 440,000 distinct CDR3 sequences listed, 15% to 19% were seen once; the top ten hold about 14%. Input material: blood. The receptors were gathered from a woman aged 18-29 years with Graves' hyperthyroidism.

The sample holds many counts of this clonotype. V gene TRBV7-2 combines with J gene TRBJ2-5; unclear D gene. Trimming removed 2 bases at V and 6 bases at J, with 16 bases between. This CDR3 contains 15 residues. Per germline, CDR1 SGHTA and CDR2 FQGNSA. CDR3 loop: CASSLYQDAYQTQYF. CDR3 DNA: TGTGCCAGCAGCTTATACCAGGACGCCTATCAGACCCAGTACTTC.

This clonotype occurred many times. The V and J genes are TRBV3-1 and TRBJ1-1, with D unresolved. Trimming shortened V by 3 bases and J by 6 bases, and 8 bases separated the two germline ends. CDR3 length equals 12 residues. Looked up from germline, CDR1 is LGHDT and CDR2 is YNNKEL (reference sequence). The chain's CDR3 is CASSQFQAEAFF. In DNA, the CDR3 is TGTGCCAGCAGCCAGTTTCAGGCTGAAGCTTTCTTT.

The V call is TRBV5-1, the J call TRBJ2-2; D might be TRBD1 or TRBD2, each matching 5 bases. Trimming took off 4 bases at V and 9 bases at J, with 16 bases between the two ends. Germline V gene sequence: CDR1 SGHRS, CDR2 YFSETQ. The CDR3 loop spans 14 amino acids. CDR3 sequence: CASSMGPRGRELFF. CDR3 nucleotides: TGCGCCAGCAGCATGGGCCCCCGGGGCCGGGAGCTGTTTTTT.

CDR3 amino acids: CASSLASTGEQYF. The CDR3, as DNA: TGCGCCAGCAGCTTGGCCTCGACAGGGGAGCAGTACTTC. The gene calls are TRBV5-1 and TRBJ2-7; 7 bases match TRBD1. The CDR3 sequence is 13 residues long. Germline CDR1 is SGHRS and CDR2 is YFSETQ. V lost 0 bases, J lost 7 bases, and 4 bases stayed unmatched.

Ten or more counts support this clonotype. This sequence joins TRBV12-3 or TRBV12-4 and TRBJ2-1, with D perhaps assigned TRBD1 or TRBD2 (5 bases each). The CDR3 totals 14 residues. The V and J ends lost 1 base and 8 bases respectively, with 12 bases between them. The CDR3 DNA sequence: TGTGCCAGCAGTTTAGGGGACCCCCGGGATGAGCAGTTCTTC. It is translated as CASSLGDPRDEQFF.

This clonotype was detected many times. The chain uses TRBV12-3 or TRBV12-4 and TRBJ2-1, with 10 positions matching TRBD2. The CDR3 has 15 residues. After removal of 5 bases from V and 5 bases from J, the junction contained 6 bases not matched to a gene. This CDR3 reads CASSVLAGVNNEQFF. Here the CDR3 DNA reads TGTGCCAGCAGTGTCCTAGCGGGGGTTAACAATGAGCAGTTCTTC.

This clonotype was counted ten times or more. V is TRBV12-3 or TRBV12-4 and J is TRBJ1-5, with a weak D call TRBD1 (5 bases). V dropped 5 bases and J dropped 6 bases, with 11 bases sitting between them. This CDR3 has 13 amino acids. CDR3: CASSLRDAQPQHF. The CDR3 nucleotides are TGTGCCAGCAGTCTCAGGGACGCTCAGCCCCAGCATTTT.

This clonotype came up many times. The chain employs TRBV6-1 and TRBJ1-1; D unresolved. This CDR3 is built from 13 residues. V gave up 8 bases and J gave up 5 bases, with 15 bases separating them. CDR1 and CDR2 from the germline V gene are MNHNS and SASEGT. CDR3 sequence: CASAFNPGTEAFF. DNA of the CDR3: TGTGCCAGCGCGTTTAACCCGGGGACTGAAGCTTTCTTT.

This clonotype was detected ten times or more. This chain connects TRBV7-9 to TRBJ2-1, with 9 bases fitting TRBD2. The CDR3 totals 15 residues. The J segment lost 8 bases and the V segment lost 4 bases, leaving 9 bases of the junction unmatched. The V gene's germline CDR1 is SEHNR and CDR2 FQNEAQ (reference sequence). The CDR3 coding sequence is TGTGCCAGCAGCTCTAGCGGGGAGCGATTGGATGAGCAGTTCTTC. Its translation: CASSSSGERLDEQFF.

The chain couples TRBV9 to TRBJ2-2; perhaps D is TRBD1 or TRBD2 (5 bases each). This CDR3 spans 17 amino acids. Germline V gene lookup returns CDR1 SGDLS and CDR2 YYNGEE. Trimming took 3 bases from V and 1 from J, leaving 16 bases between them. CDR3 in DNA: TGTGCCAGCAGCGCTTCCCCGGGACGACGGAACACCGGGGAGCTGTTTTTT. Its translation: CASSASPGRRNTGELFF.

This clonotype was observed a few times. V is TRBV12-5 and J is TRBJ2-1, with TRBD2 identical over 8 bases. This CDR3 region has 17 residues. Germline assignment: CDR1 LGHNT and CDR2 FRNRAP. Germline trimming cut 0 bases from V and 5 bases from J; bases unmatched to any gene: 9. The CDR3, as DNA: TGTGCTAGTGGTTTGGTAGTTGGTCCGGGGGGGAACAATGAGCAGTTCTTC. Translation: CASGLVVGPGGNNEQFF.